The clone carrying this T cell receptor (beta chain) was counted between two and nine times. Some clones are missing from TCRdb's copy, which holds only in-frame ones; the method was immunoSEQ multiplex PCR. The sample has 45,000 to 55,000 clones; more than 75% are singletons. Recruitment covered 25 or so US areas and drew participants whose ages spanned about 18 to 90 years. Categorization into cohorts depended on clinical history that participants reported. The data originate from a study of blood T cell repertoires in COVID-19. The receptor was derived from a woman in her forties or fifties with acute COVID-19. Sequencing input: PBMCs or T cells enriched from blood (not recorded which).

CDR3 bases: TGTGCCAGCAGTGATACAGGGTTCGGTGAAGCTTTCTTT. Its protein is CASSDTGFGEAFF. The chain employs TRBV2 and TRBJ1-1; D might be TRBD1 (6 bases). Trimming took off 3 bases at V and 7 bases at J, with 12 bases between the two ends. The length of the CDR3 is 13 residues. CDR1 is SNHLY, CDR2 FYNNEI, per germline. The entire variable domain, with the rest obtained from reference TRBV2 and TRBJ1-1, is as follows: EPEVTQTPSHQVTQMGQEVILRCVPISNHLYFYWYRQILGQKVEFLVSFYNNEISEKSEIFDDQFSVERPDGSNFTLKIRSTKLEDSAMYFCASSDTGFGEAFFGQGTRLTVV.